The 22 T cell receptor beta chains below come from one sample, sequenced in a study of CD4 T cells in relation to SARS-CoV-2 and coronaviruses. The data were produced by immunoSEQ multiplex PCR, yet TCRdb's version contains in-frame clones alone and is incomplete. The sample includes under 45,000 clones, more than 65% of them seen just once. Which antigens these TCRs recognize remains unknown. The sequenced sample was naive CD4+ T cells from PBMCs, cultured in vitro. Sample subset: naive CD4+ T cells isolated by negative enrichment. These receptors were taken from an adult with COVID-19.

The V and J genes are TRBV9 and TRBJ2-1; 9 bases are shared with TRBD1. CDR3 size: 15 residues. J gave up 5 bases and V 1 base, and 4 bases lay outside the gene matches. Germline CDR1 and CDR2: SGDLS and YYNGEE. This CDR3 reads CASSVRTGAHNEQFF. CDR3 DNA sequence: TGTGCCAGCAGCGTAAGGACAGGGGCCCACAATGAGCAGTTCTTC.

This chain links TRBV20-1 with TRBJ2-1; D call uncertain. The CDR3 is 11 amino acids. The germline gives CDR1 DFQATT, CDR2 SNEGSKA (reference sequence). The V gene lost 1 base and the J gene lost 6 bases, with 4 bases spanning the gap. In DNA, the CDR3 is TGCAGTGCTAGAGGTAGCAATGAGCAGTTCTTC. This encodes CSARGSNEQFF.

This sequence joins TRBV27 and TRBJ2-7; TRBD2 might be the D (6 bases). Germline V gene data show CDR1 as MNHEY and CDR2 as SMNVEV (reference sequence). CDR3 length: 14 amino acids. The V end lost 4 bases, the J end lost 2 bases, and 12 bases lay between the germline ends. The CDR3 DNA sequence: TGTGCCAGCAGTTCTCGGGACTCCACCTACGAGCAGTACTTC. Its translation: CASSSRDSTYEQYF.

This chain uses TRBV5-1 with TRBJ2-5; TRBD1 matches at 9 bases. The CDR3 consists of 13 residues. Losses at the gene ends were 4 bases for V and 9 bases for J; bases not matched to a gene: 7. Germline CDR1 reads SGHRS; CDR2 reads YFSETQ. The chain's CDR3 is CASSAGTGWAQYF. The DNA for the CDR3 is TGCGCCAGCAGCGCCGGGACAGGGTGGGCCCAGTACTTC.

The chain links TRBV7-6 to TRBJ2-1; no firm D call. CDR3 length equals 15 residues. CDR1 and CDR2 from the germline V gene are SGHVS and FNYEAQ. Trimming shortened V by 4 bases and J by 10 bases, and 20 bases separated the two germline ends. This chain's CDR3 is CASSSNPAPSREQFF. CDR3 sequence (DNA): TGTGCCAGCAGCTCGAATCCGGCGCCGTCCAGGGAGCAGTTCTTC.

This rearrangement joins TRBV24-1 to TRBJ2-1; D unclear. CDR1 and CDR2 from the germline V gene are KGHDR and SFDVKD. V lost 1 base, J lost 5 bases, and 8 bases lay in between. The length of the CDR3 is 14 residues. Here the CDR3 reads CATSDFAGHNEQFF. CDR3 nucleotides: TGTGCCACCAGTGATTTTGCCGGGCACAATGAGCAGTTCTTC.

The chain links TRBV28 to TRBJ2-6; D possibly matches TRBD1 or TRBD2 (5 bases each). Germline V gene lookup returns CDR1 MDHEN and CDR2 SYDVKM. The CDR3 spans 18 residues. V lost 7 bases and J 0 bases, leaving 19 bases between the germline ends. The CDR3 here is CASIPDQVGTSGANVLTF. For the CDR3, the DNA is TGTGCCAGCATACCCGATCAGGTCGGGACCTCTGGGGCCAACGTCCTGACTTTC.

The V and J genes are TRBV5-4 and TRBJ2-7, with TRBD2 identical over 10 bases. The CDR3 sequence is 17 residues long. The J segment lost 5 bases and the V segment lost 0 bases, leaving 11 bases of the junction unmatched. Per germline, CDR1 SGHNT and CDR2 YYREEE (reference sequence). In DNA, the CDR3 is TGTGCCAGCAGCTTGGATATCCGAGCGGGAGGGCCCCACGAGCAGTACTTC. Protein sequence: CASSLDIRAGGPHEQYF.

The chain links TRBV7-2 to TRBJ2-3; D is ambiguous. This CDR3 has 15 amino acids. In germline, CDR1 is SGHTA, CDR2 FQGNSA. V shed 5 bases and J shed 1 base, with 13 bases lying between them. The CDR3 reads CASSGDESGTDTQYF. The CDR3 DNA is TGTGCCAGCAGCGGCGACGAGAGCGGCACAGATACGCAGTATTTT. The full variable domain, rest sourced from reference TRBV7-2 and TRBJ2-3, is GAGVSQSPSNKVTEKGKDVELRCDPISGHTALYWYRQSLGQGLEFLIYFQGNSAPDKSGLPSDRFSAERTGGSVSTLTIQRTQQEDSAVYLCASSGDESGTDTQYFGPGTRLTVL.

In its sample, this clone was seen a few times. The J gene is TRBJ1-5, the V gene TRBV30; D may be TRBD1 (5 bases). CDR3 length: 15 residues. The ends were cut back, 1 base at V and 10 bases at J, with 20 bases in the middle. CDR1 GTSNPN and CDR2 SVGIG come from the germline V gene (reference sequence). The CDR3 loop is CAWSAADSLQRPQHF. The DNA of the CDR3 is TGTGCCTGGAGTGCAGCCGACAGTCTTCAGCGTCCCCAGCATTTT.

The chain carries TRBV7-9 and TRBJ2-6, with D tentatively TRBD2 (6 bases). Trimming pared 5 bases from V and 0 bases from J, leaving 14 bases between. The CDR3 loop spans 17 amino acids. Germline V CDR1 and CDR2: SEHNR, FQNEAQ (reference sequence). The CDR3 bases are TGTGCCAGCAGCGGTCTTGGGGGGTACTCTGGGGCCAACGTCCTGACTTTC. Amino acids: CASSGLGGYSGANVLTF.

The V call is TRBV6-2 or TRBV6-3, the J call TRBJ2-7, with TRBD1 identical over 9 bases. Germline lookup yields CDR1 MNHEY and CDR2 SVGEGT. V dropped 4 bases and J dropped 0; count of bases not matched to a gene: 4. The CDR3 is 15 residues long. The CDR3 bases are TGTGCCAGCAGTTTGACAGGGGGAAACTCCTACGAGCAGTACTTC. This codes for CASSLTGGNSYEQYF.

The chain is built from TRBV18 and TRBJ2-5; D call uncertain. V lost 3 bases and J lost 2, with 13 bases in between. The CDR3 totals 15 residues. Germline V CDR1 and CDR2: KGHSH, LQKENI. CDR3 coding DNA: TGTGCCAGCTCACCCAAGGATACGAGGCAAGAGACCCAGTACTTC. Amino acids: CASSPKDTRQETQYF.

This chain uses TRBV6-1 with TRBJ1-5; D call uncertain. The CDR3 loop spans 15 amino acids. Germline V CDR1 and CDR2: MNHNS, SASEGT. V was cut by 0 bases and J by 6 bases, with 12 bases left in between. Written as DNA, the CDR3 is TGTGCCAGCAGTGAAGCGCCAGAAGGGTTTCAGCCCCAGCATTTT. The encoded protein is CASSEAPEGFQPQHF.

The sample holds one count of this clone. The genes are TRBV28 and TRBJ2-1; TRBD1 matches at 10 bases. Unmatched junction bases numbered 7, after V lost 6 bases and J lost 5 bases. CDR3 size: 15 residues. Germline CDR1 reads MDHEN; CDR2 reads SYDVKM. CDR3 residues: CASRWGTGVNNEQFF. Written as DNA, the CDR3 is TGTGCCAGCAGGTGGGGGACAGGGGTTAACAATGAGCAGTTCTTC. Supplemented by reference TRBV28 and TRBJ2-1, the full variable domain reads DVKVTQSSRYLVKRTGEKVFLECVQDMDHENMFWYRQDPGLGLRLIYFSYDVKMKEKGDIPEGYSVSREKKERFSLILESASTNQTSMYLCASRWGTGVNNEQFFGPGTRLTVL.

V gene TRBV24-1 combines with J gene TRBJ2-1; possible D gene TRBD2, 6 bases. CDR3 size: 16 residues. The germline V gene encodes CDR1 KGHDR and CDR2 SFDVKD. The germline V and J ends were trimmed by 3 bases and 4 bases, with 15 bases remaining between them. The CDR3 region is CATSDRGGIEYNEQFF. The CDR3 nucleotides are TGTGCCACCAGTGATCGGGGCGGGATAGAGTACAATGAGCAGTTCTTC.

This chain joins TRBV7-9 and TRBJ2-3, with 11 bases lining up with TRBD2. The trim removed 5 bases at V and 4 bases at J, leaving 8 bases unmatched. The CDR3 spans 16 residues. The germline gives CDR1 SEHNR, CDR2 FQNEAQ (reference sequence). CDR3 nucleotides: TGTGCCAGCAGCACTAGACTAGCGGGGCCGCCAGATACGCAGTATTTT. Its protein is CASSTRLAGPPDTQYF. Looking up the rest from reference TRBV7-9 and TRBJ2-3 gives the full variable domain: DTGVSQNPRHKITKRGQNVTFRCDPISEHNRLYWYRQTLGQGPEFLTYFQNEAQLEKSRLLSDRFSAERPKGSFSTLEIQRTEQGDSAMYLCASSTRLAGPPDTQYFGPGTRLTVL.

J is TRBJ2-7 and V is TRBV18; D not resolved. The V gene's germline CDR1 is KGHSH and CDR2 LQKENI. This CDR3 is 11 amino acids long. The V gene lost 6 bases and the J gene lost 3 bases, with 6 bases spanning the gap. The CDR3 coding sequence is TGTGCCAGCTCGGGGAACTACGAGCAGTACTTC. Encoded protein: CASSGNYEQYF. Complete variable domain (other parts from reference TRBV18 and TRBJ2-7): NAGVMQNPRHLVRRRGQEARLRCSPMKGHSHVYWYRQLPEEGLKFMVYLQKENIIDESGMPKERFSAEFPKEGPSILRIQQVVRGDSAAYFCASSGNYEQYFGPGTRLTVT.

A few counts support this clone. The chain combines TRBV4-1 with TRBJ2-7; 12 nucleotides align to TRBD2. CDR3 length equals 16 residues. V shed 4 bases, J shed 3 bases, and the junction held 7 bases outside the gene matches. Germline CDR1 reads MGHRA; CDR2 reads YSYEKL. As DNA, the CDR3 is TGCGCCAGCAGCCCGGCGACTAGCGGGAGCTACTACGAGCAGTACTTC. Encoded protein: CASSPATSGSYYEQYF.

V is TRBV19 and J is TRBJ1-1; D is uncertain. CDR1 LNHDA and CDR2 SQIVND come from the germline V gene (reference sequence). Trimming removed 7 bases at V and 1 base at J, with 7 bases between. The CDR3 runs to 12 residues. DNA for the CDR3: TGTGCCAGTACCAAGGAGAACACTGAAGCTTTCTTT. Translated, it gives CASTKENTEAFF.

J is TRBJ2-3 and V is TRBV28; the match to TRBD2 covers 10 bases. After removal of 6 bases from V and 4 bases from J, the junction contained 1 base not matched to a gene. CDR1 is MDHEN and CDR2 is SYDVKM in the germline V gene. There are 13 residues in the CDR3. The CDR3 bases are TGTGCCAGCAGAGCGGGAGGGCCAGATACGCAGTATTTT. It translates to CASRAGGPDTQYF.

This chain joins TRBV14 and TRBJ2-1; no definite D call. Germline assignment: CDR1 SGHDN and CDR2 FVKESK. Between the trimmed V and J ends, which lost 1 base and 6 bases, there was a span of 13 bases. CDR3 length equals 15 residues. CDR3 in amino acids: CASSQVIRPGNEQFF. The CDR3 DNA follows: TGTGCCAGCAGCCAAGTGATACGGCCGGGCAATGAGCAGTTCTTC. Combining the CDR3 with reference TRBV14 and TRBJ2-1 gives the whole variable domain EAGVTQFPSHSVIEKGQTVTLRCDPISGHDNLYWYRRVMGKEIKFLLHFVKESKQDESGMPNNRFLAERTGGTYSTLKVQPAELEDSGVYFCASSQVIRPGNEQFFGPGTRLTVL.